This T cell receptor (beta chain) was documented in a study of response to subunit inactivated influenza vaccine. General study results and limits: Every seasonal influenza vaccination brings in few new T cells, the authors suggested.

One entry per CDR3 protein results from TCRdb running MiXCR on the RT-PCR reads. The repertoire has over 800,000 distinct CDR3 sequences, 20% to 25% of them found once; the top ten carry roughly 10%. This CDR3 has 19 residues. The germline V gene has CDR1 SGHVS and CDR2 FNYEAQ. V lost 4 bases, J lost 4 bases, and 15 bases stayed unmatched. This clonotype was seen ten or more times. Its target is not known. The specimen comprised PBMCs from blood, sampled about 5 days after vaccination. The V and J genes are TRBV7-6 and TRBJ2-1; TRBD2 agrees at 11 bases. This TCR was sampled from a man aged 45-65 years who received an inactivated influenza vaccine. The CDR3 DNA reads TGTGCCAGCAGCTCCGGAAGTTTTGATAGCGGGAGGGGGTACAATGAGCAGTTCTTC. Protein sequence: CASSSGSFDSGRGYNEQFF.